This T cell receptor beta chain is from a study of OX40 agonist ivuxolimab in advanced cancers. The study in broad terms: Ivuxolimab was an agonistic, fully human IgG2 monoclonal antibody directed against OX40 (CD134), a costimulatory receptor. Peripheral TCRbeta sequencing aimed to test whether ivuxolimab altered TCR sequence diversity and caused clonal T-cell expansion. The dose-escalation cohort was around 84% male with a mean age of around 62 years, ranging from about 20 to 85. Intravenous ivuxolimab was administered to patients every 2 weeks at six dose levels: 0.01, 0.1, 0.3, 1.5, 3 and 10 mg/kg. The monotherapy dose-escalation portion (N = 52 patients) of the phase I ivuxolimab trial is reported in the paper. Of the 50 to 55 dose-escalation patients, hepatocellular carcinoma was present in about 20, melanoma in approximately 15, renal cell carcinoma in 9 and head and neck cancer in 9. Patients were allowed to have had prior anti-PD-1, anti-PD-L1 or anti-CTLA-4 therapy, and 40% to 45% of the dose-escalation patients had been treated with checkpoint inhibitors. Partial responses occurred in three dose-escalation patients: two with cutaneous melanoma and one with hepatocellular carcinoma.

The trial excluded patients who had a history of autoimmune disease or who were on systemic immunosuppression. Peripheral blood for TCR sequencing was drawn from every dose cohort at baseline, at cycle 4 day 1 and at cycle 7 day 1. The samples were drawn from a first-in-human, open-label, multicenter phase I dose-escalation trial of ivuxolimab. The trial enrolled adults with locally advanced or metastatic head and neck squamous cell, hepatocellular, melanoma or renal cell carcinoma. CD4+ and CD8+ T cells were sorted separately from peripheral blood before TCR sequencing. Trimming costs V 2 bases and J 8 bases, and their ends lie 15 bases apart. The CDR3 measures 13 amino acids from cysteine to phenylalanine. Only the CDR3 region is kept as DNA, spanning 39 bases read in frame from base 1. As encoded in the germline V gene (reference sequence), CDR1 is GTSNPN while CDR2 is SVGIG. The investigation overall reported the following: At doses from 0.1 to 3.0 mg/kg, clonal expansion was seen in both CD4+ and CD8+ blood T cells between baseline and week 6. Low levels of normalized T-cell clonal expansion were also seen in some patients who did not respond. After ivuxolimab, expanded clones were on average more numerous among CD8+ T cells than among CD4+ T cells. Antigen specificity was not determined for the clonally expanded peripheral T cells. In the 0.1-3.0 mg/kg groups, partial responders had among the lowest normalized peripheral clonal expansion, particularly in CD8+ T cells.

This clone was seen a few times. What this receptor recognizes is not known. Nothing much larger sits one base from this clone, and base qualities are not available. Genomic DNA was isolated from the sorted cells so that the TCRbeta CDR3 region could be sequenced. The immunoSEQ Assay was used to sequence the TCRbeta CDR3 regions. As stored in TCRdb, this immuneACCESS dataset retains in-frame rearrangements with V and J assigned. A fraction of the clones does not appear; measured against another copy, unresolved V genes explain less than half of the discrepancy, and the remainder lacks a known reason. The sample yields 25,000 to 35,000 clones; 70% to 85% were counted once. The top ten clones comprise roughly 21% of the sample.

This specimen consisted of CD4+ or CD8+ T cells sorted from blood, obtained in a trial of the OX40 agonist ivuxolimab. Recombination connected TRBV30 to TRBJ1-2; a confident D gene designation cannot be given. The clonotype was recovered from an adult with an advanced solid tumor such as melanoma, head and neck, liver or kidney cancer. The CDR3 reads as follows: CAWSRGNAVGYTF. The DNA is as follows: TGTGCCTGGAGTCGCGGAAACGCCGTCGGCTACACCTTC. Outside the CDR3, residues come from the reference TRBV30 and TRBJ1-2 proteins, so the full variable domain is: SQTIHQWPATLVQPVGSPLSLECTVEGTSNPNLYWYRQAAGRGLQLLFYSVGIGQISSEVPQNLSASRPQDRQFILSSKKLLLSDSGFYLCAWSRGNAVGYTFGSGTRLTVV.